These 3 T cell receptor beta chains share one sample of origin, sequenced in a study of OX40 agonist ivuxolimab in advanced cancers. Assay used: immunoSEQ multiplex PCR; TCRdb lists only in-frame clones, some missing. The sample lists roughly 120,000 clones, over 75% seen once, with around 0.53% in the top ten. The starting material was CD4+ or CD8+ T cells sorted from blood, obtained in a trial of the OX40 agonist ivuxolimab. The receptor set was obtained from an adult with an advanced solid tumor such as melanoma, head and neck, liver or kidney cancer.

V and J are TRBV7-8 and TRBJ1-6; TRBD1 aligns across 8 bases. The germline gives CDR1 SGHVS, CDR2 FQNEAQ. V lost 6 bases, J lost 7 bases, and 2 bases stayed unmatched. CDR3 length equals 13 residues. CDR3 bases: TGTGCCAGCAGTCGGACAGGGAATTCACCCCTCCACTTT. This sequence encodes CASSRTGNSPLHF. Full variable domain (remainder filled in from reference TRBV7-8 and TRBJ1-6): GAGVSQSPRYKVAKRGQDVALRCDPISGHVSLFWYQQALGQGPEFLTYFQNEAQLDKSGLPSDRFFAERPEGSVSTLKIQRTQQEDSAVYLCASSRTGNSPLHFGNGTRLTVT.

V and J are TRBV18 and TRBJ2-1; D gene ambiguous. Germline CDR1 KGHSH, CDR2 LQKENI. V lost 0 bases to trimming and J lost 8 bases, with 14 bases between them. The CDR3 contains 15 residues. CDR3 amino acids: CASSPPLVRSDEQFF. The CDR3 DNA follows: TGTGCCAGCTCACCACCGTTGGTGCGGAGCGATGAGCAGTTCTTC.

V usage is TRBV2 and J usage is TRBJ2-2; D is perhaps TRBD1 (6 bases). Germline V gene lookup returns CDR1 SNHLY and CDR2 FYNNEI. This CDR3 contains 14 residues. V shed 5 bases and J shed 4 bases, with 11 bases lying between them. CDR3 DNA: TGTGCCAGCAGTTACAACAGGGCCACCGGGGAGCTGTTTTTT. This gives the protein CASSYNRATGELFF.